This entry lists 5 T cell receptor beta chains sequenced from one sample in a study of blood T cell repertoires in COVID-19. Assay: immunoSEQ multiplex PCR; the TCRdb copy retains only in-frame clones and omits some. This repertoire shows 120,000 or so clones, more than 60% found once; its top ten account for over 2%. Source material: peripheral blood. Source of these receptors: a woman between 70 and 85 years old with acute or convalescent COVID-19.

V and J are TRBV29-1 and TRBJ2-1; 10 positions agree with TRBD2. This CDR3 is 14 amino acids long. Germline loops: CDR1 SQVTM, CDR2 ANQGSEA. Unmatched junction bases numbered 6, after V lost 3 bases and J lost 7 bases. CDR3 loop: CSVDSTSGMNEQFF. The CDR3 DNA follows: TGCAGCGTTGATTCCACTAGCGGGATGAATGAGCAGTTCTTC.

The rearrangement links TRBV5-4 to TRBJ1-1; 11 nucleotides align to TRBD1. This CDR3 region has 16 residues. Trimming removed 0 bases from V and 4 bases from J; junction bases left unmatched: 5. Germline V gene sequence: CDR1 SGHNT, CDR2 YYREEE (reference sequence). In DNA form, the CDR3 reads TGTGCCAGCAGCTTGGGGGAAGGACAGGGGGCCACTGAAGCTTTCTTT. This sequence encodes CASSLGEGQGATEAFF.

In this sample, this clone turned up once. The J gene is TRBJ2-7, the V gene TRBV18, with 9 nucleotides matching TRBD2. The V and J ends lost 5 bases and 0 bases, in that order; junction bases with no gene match: 2. Germline loops: CDR1 KGHSH, CDR2 LQKENI. The CDR3 has 14 residues. CDR3 DNA sequence: TGTGCCAGCTCAGCTAGCGGGATCTCCTACGAGCAGTACTTC. Translating gives CASSASGISYEQYF.

The chain recombines TRBV6-1 with TRBJ1-1, with 8 bases identical to TRBD1. The CDR3 extends over 16 amino acids. CDR1 and CDR2 (germline): MNHNS, SASEGT. Unmatched junction bases numbered 10, after V lost 2 bases and J lost 5 bases. The CDR3 sequence: CASSETLTGAGTEAFF. CDR3 DNA: TGTGCCAGCAGTGAAACCCTGACAGGGGCGGGTACTGAAGCTTTCTTT.

This rearrangement joins TRBV11-2 to TRBJ2-3; 9 bases line up with TRBD2. With 2 bases clipped from V and 6 bases from J, the junction kept 9 bases outside the gene matches. Germline CDR1 is SGHAT and CDR2 is FQNNGV. This CDR3 has 16 amino acids. DNA for the CDR3: TGTGCCAGCAGCTTATCGATAGCGGGAGTCTGGGATACGCAGTATTTT. Encoded protein: CASSLSIAGVWDTQYF.